The present entry profiles one TCR beta chain with its context. What it binds is not known. The data are from a study of T cells in Graves' hyperthyroidism and ophthalmopathy. Study findings and constraints: Before onset, by a median of approximately 6.2 months, the model predicted ophthalmopathy. Clonotypes that were expanded in thyroid above 0.001 mostly appeared in blood too.

The CDR3 is 12 amino acids. The germline gives CDR1 SGHAT, CDR2 FQDESV (reference sequence). Amplified regions were TCR beta CDR3 sequences from RNA transcripts. HTBI primers were used for first-round RT-PCR of the TCR CDR3. Each CDR3 protein is one row after TCRdb ran MiXCR on the multiplex PCR reads. This table has over 650,000 distinct CDR3 sequences, roughly 46% appearing once. This clonotype was sampled from an adult man with Graves' disease, either hyperthyroidism or ophthalmopathy (not recorded which). Source material: peripheral blood or thyroid tissue (not recorded which). The V and J genes are TRBV11-1 and TRBJ2-7, with 7 bases matching TRBD1. The CDR3, as DNA: TGTGCTAGAGACCCAACAGGGGCCGAGCAGTACTTC. It specifies CARDPTGAEQYF. The variable domain in full, with the rest retrieved from reference TRBV11-1 and TRBJ2-7, is EAEVAQSPRYKITEKSQAVAFWCDPISGHATLYWYRQILGQGPELLVQFQDESVVDDSQLPKDRFSAERLKGVDSTLKIQPAELGDSAMYLCARDPTGAEQYFGPGTRLTVT.